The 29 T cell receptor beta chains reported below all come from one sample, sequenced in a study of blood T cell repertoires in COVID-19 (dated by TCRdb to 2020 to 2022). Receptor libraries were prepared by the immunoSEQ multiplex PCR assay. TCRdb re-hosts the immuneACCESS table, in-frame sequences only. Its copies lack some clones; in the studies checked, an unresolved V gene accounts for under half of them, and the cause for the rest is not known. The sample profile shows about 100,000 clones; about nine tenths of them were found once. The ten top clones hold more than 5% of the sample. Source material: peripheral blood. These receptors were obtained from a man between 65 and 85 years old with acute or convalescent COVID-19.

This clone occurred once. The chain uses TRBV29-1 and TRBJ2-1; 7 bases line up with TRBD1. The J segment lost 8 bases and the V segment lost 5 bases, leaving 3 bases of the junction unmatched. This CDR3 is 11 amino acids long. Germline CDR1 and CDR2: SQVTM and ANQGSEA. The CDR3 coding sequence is TGCAGCGTTAGACAGGGCCATGAGCAGTTCTTC. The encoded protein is CSVRQGHEQFF.

In nucleotides, the CDR3 is TGTGCCTCACGATTAGGGACTAGCTCCTACAATGAGCAGTTCTTC. Encoded protein: CASRLGTSSYNEQFF. V and J are TRBV10-3 and TRBJ2-1, with TRBD2 identical over 8 bases. V was pared by 11 bases and J by 0 bases, with 9 bases of the junction left unmatched. Germline V gene lookup returns CDR1 ENHRY and CDR2 SYGVKD. The CDR3 is 15 residues long.

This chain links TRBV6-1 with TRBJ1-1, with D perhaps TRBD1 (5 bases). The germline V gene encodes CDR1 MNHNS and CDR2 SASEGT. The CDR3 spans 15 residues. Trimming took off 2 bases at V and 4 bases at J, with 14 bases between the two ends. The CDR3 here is CASSERGAGITEAFF. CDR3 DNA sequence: TGTGCCAGCAGTGAAAGAGGGGCGGGGATCACTGAAGCTTTCTTT.

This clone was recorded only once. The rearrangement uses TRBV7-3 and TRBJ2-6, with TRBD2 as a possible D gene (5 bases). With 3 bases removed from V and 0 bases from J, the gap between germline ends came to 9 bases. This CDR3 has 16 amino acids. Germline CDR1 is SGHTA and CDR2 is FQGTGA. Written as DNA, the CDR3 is TGTGCCAGCAGCTTCGTTGGGAGCTCTGGGGCCAACGTCCTGACTTTC. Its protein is CASSFVGSSGANVLTF.

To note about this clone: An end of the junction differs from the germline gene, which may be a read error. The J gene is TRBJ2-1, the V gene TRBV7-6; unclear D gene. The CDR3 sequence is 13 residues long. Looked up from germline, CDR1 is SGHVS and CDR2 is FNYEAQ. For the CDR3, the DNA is TGTGCCAGCAGCTTAAGCTCCAACAATGAGCAGTTCTTC. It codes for CASSLSSNNEQFF.

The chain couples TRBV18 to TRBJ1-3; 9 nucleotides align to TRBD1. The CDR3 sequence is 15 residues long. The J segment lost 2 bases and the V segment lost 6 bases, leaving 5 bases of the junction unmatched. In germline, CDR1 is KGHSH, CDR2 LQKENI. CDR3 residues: CASSRTGATGNTIYF. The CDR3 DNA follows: TGTGCCAGCTCCAGGACAGGGGCTACTGGAAACACCATATATTTT.

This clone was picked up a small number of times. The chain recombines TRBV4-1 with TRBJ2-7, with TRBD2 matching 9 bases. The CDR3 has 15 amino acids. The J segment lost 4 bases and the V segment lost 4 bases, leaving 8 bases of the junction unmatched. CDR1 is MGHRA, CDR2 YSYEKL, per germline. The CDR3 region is CASSPGASGTYEQYF. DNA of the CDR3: TGCGCCAGCAGCCCTGGGGCTAGCGGGACGTACGAGCAGTACTTC.

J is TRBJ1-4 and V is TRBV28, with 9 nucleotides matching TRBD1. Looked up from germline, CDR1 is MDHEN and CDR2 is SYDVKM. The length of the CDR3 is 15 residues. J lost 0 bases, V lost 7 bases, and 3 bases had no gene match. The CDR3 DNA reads TGTGCCAGCAAACGGACAGGGGCAACTAATGAAAAACTGTTTTTT. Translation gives CASKRTGATNEKLFF. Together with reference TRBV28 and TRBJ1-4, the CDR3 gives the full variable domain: DVKVTQSSRYLVKRTGEKVFLECVQDMDHENMFWYRQDPGLGLRLIYFSYDVKMKEKGDIPEGYSVSREKKERFSLILESASTNQTSMYLCASKRTGATNEKLFFGSGTQLSVL.

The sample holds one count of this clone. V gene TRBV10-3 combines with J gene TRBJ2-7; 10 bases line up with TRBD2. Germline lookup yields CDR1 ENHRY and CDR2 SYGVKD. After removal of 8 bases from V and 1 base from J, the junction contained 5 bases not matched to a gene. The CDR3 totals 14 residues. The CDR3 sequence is CAIRSSGSSYEQYF. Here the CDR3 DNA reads TGTGCCATCCGTTCTAGCGGGAGTTCCTACGAGCAGTACTTC.

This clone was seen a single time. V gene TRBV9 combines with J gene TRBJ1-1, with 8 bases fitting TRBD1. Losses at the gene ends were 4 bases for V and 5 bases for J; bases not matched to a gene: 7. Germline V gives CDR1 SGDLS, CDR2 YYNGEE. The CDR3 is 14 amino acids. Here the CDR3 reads CASSTGQGKTEAFF. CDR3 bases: TGTGCCAGCAGCACCGGACAGGGCAAGACTGAAGCTTTCTTT.

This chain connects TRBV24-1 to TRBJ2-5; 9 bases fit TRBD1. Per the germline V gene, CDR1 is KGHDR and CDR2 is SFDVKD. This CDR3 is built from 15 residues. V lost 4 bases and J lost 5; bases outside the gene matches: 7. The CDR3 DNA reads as TGTGCCACCAGTGAAGGGGACAGGGCCGGGGAGACCCAGTACTTC. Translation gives CATSEGDRAGETQYF.

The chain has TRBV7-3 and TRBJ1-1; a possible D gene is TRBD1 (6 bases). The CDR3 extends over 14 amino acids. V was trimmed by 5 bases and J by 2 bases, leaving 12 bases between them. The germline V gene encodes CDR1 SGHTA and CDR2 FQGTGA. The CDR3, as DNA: TGTGCCAGCAGCGAACAGGGCATAAACACTGAAGCTTTCTTT. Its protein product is CASSEQGINTEAFF.

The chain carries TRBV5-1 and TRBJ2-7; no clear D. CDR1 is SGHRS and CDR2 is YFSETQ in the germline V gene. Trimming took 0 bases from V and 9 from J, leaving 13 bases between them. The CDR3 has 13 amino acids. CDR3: CASSLADREVQYF. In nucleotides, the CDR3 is TGCGCCAGCAGCTTGGCCGACCGCGAGGTGCAGTACTTC.

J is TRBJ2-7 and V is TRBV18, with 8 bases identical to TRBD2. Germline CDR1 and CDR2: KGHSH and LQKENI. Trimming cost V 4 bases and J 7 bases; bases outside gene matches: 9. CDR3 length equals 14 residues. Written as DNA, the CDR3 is TGTGCCAGCTCACAGGTCAGCGGGAGCGGTGAGCAGTACTTC. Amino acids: CASSQVSGSGEQYF. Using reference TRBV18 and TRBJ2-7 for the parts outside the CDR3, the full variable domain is NAGVMQNPRHLVRRRGQEARLRCSPMKGHSHVYWYRQLPEEGLKFMVYLQKENIIDESGMPKERFSAEFPKEGPSILRIQQVVRGDSAAYFCASSQVSGSGEQYFGPGTRLTVT.

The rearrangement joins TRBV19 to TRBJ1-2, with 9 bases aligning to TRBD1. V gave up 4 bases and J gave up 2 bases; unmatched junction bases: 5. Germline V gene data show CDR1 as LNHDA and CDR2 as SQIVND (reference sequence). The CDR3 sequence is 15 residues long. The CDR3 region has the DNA TGTGCCAGTAGTACCTCAGGGACAGGGAACTATGGCTACACCTTC. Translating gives CASSTSGTGNYGYTF.

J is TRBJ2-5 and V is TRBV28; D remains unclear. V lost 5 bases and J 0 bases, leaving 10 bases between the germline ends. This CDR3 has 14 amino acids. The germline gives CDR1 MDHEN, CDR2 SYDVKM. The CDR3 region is CASSSPRDQETQYF. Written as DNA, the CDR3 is TGTGCCAGCAGTAGCCCGCGAGACCAAGAGACCCAGTACTTC.

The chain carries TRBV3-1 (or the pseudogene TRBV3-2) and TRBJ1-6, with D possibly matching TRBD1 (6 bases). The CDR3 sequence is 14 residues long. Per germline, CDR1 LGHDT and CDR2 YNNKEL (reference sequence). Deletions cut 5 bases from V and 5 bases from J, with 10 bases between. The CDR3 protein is CASSIRGHNSPLHF. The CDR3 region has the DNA TGTGCCAGCAGCATCAGGGGCCATAATTCACCCCTCCACTTT.

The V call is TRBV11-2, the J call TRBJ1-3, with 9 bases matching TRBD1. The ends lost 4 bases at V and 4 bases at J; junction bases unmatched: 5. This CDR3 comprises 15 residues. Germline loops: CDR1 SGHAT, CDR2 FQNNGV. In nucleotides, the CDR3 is TGTGCCAGCAGCTCACAGGGGGCAAAAGGAAACACCATATATTTT. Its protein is CASSSQGAKGNTIYF. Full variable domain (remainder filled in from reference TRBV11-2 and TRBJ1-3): EAGVAQSPRYKIIEKRQSVAFWCNPISGHATLYWYQQILGQGPKLLIQFQNNGVVDDSQLPKDRFSAERLKGVDSTLKIQPAKLEDSAVYLCASSSQGAKGNTIYFGEGSWLTVV.

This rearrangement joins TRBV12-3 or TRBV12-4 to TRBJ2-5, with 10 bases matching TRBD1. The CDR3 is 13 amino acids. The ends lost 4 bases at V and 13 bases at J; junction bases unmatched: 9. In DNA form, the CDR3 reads TGTGCCAGCAGTTCCTCACCTAGGACAGGGGGGTACTTC. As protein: CASSSSPRTGGYF.

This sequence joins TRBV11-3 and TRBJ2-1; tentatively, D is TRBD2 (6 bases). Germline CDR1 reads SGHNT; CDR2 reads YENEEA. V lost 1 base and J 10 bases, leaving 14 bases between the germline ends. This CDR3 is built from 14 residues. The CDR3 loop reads CASSLGPTSWEQFF. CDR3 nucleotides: TGTGCCAGCAGCTTAGGCCCGACTAGTTGGGAGCAGTTCTTC.

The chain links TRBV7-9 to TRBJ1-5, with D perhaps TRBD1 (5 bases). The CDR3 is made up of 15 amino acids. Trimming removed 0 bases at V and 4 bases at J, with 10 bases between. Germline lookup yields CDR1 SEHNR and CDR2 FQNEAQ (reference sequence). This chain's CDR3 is CASSLAIGDNQPQHF. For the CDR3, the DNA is TGTGCCAGCAGCTTAGCGATAGGGGATAATCAGCCCCAGCATTTT.

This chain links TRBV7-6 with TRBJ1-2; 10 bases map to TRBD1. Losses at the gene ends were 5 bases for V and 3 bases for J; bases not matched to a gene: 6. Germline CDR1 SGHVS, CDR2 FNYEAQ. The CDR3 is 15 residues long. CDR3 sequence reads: CASSLTGTGDYGYTF. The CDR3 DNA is TGTGCCAGCAGCCTCACCGGGACAGGGGACTATGGCTACACCTTC.

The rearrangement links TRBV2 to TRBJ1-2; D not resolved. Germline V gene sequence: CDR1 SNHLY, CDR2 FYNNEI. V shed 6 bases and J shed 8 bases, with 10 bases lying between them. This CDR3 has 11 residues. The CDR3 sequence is CASSPKFGYTF. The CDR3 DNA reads TGTGCCAGCAGCCCTAAGTTCGGCTACACCTTC.

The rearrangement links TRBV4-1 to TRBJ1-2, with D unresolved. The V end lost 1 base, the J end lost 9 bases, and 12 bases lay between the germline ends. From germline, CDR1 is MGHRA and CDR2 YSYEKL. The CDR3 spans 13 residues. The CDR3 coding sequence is TGCGCCAGCAGCCAAGGCGCATATCGCAGCTACACCTTC. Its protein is CASSQGAYRSYTF.

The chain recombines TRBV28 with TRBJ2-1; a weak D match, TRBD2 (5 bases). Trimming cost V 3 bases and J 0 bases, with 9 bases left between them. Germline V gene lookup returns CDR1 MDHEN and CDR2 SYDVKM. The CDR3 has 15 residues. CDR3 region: CASSFGGYSYNEQFF. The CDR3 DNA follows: TGTGCCAGCAGTTTTGGCGGGTACTCCTACAATGAGCAGTTCTTC. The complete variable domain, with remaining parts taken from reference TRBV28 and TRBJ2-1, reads DVKVTQSSRYLVKRTGEKVFLECVQDMDHENMFWYRQDPGLGLRLIYFSYDVKMKEKGDIPEGYSVSREKKERFSLILESASTNQTSMYLCASSFGGYSYNEQFFGPGTRLTVL.

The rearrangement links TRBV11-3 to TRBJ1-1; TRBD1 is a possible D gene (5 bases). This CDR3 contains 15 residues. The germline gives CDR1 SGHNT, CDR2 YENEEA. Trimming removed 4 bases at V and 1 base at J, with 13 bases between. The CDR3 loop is CASSYRRSGNTEAFF. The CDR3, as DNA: TGTGCCAGCAGCTACAGGCGAAGTGGGAACACTGAAGCTTTCTTT.

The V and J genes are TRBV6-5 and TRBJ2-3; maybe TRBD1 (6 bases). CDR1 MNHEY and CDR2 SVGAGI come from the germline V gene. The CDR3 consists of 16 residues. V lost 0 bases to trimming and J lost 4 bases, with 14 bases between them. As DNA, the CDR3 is TGTGCCAGCAGTTACTCCCGCAGGGGCCTGGCAGATACGCAGTATTTT. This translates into CASSYSRRGLADTQYF.

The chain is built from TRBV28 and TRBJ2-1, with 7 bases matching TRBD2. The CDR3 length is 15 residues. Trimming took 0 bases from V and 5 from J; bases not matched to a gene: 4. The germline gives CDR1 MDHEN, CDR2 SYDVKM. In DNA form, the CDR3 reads TGTGCCAGCAGTTTATGGGGGGGGAACGACAATGAGCAGTTCTTC. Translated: CASSLWGGNDNEQFF. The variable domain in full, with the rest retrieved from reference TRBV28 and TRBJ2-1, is DVKVTQSSRYLVKRTGEKVFLECVQDMDHENMFWYRQDPGLGLRLIYFSYDVKMKEKGDIPEGYSVSREKKERFSLILESASTNQTSMYLCASSLWGGNDNEQFFGPGTRLTVL.

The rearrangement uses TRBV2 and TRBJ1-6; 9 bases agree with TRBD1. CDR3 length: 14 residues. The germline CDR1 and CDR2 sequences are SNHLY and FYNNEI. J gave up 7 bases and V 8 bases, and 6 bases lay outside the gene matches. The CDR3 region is CASERGTGNSPLHF. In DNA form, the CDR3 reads TGTGCCAGCGAACGTGGGACAGGGAATTCACCCCTCCACTTT.